These T cell receptor beta chains were read from a single sample in a study of regulatory T cells in long-lasting Graves disease. TCRdb fed the multiplex PCR reads into MiXCR, producing one record per CDR3 protein. The sample lists over 500,000 distinct CDR3 sequences; 16% were seen once. These records were also assigned to another study, of T cells in Graves' hyperthyroidism and ophthalmopathy.

Sequenced material: peripheral blood mononuclear cells (PBMCs), taken at new diagnosis, from a patient treated with antithyroid drugs. The source of these receptors is a woman under 40 with Graves disease. The CDR3 runs from the conserved cysteine through the conserved F or W. The order of the fields is clone size, V gene, D gene, J gene, CDR3 protein. D genes are given only for firm matches. Only part of the rows carry a size: once, few, many, or a class if the clone is expanded.

>few|TRBV5-6|TRBD1|TRBJ2-7
CASSLVDRETHEQYF
>few|TRBV7-9|TRBD2|TRBJ2-1
CASSHTSGTNEQFF
>many|TRBV7-7|TRBD1|TRBJ2-1
CASSGDRGREQFF
>few|TRBV9|-|TRBJ2-7
CASSVDLGQAQYF
>-|TRBV20-1|TRBD1|TRBJ1-1
CSARDSRGGNTEAFF
>-|TRBV24-1|-|TRBJ2-6
CATSERTDPNGANVLTF
>few|TRBV29-1|-|TRBJ2-3
CSVGGVSFSDTQYF
>few|TRBV7-2|-|TRBJ1-5
CASSLAGGVAPQHF
>many|TRBV6-2/TRBV6-3|-|TRBJ1-1
CASSYEDGTEAFF
>many|TRBV2|-|TRBJ2-5
CASSPDSLGQETQYF
>many|TRBV12-3/TRBV12-4|-|TRBJ1-5
CASRRGGTYQPQHF
>-|TRBV27|-|TRBJ1-5
CASIKRQQSPPLESQHF
>many|TRBV11-3|-|TRBJ2-1
CASSLETAGIGEQFF
>many|TRBV7-6|TRBD2|TRBJ2-7
CASSLGEVAGGTYEQYF